Here is one T cell receptor (beta chain) with its context. Its antigen is as yet unknown. The entry originates in a study of response to subunit inactivated influenza vaccine. One entry per CDR3 protein results from TCRdb running MiXCR on the RT-PCR reads. The sample has about 530,000 distinct CDR3 sequences, roughly 12% seen once. Study-level findings and limits: The authors suggested that every seasonal influenza vaccination recruits few new T cells.

CDR3 length equals 14 residues. Per the germline V gene, CDR1 is LNHNV and CDR2 is YYDKDF (reference sequence). V was pared by 5 bases and J by 2 bases, with 11 bases between. The specimen was PBMCs from blood, collected on the day of vaccination. This TCR derives from a man aged 50 to 60 who received an inactivated influenza vaccine. The rearrangement joins TRBV15 to TRBJ2-3; possible D gene TRBD1, 6 bases. CDR3: CATSGRQATDTQYF. As DNA, the CDR3 is TGTGCCACCAGCGGCCGACAGGCCACAGATACGCAGTATTTT.